This T cell receptor (beta chain) was recovered during a study of identical twins. Healthy Caucasians provided all donations. Trimming cost V 6 bases and J 9 bases, with 13 bases left between them. The CDR3 consists of 12 residues. TCRdb passed the 5' RACE reads through MiXCR, listing each CDR3 protein once. The data contain fewer than 900,000 distinct CDR3 sequences, approximately 21% of them singletons. These data also formed part of another study, on T cells expressing NK-cell markers.

This TCR was sampled from a woman between 18 and 29 years old in good health. Sequenced material: PBMCs. The genes are TRBV12-3 or TRBV12-4 and TRBJ2-3; the D gene is possibly TRBD2 (5 bases). CDR3 sequence (DNA): TGTGCCAGCAGCCCCGTTAGGAGGACGCAGTATTTT. Protein product: CASSPVRRTQYF.